The clone carrying this TCR beta chain was seen just once. This sample is drawn from a study of control samples from healthy donors and cancer patients. The table came from immunoSEQ multiplex PCR; TCRdb's copy has only in-frame clones and leaves some out. Among some 100,000 clones listed, around 89% were seen once. This CDR3 has 13 residues. The germline V and J ends were trimmed by 0 bases and 6 bases, with 12 bases remaining between them. In germline, CDR1 is GTSNPN, CDR2 SVGIG (reference sequence). This chain connects TRBV30 to TRBJ2-7; no reliable D call. The clonotype was recovered from a woman aged 50 to 65 in good health. The specimen sequenced was blood. CDR3 bases: TGTGCCTGGAGTGTAGGTCCCTTACTCGAGCAGTACTTC. It yields the protein CAWSVGPLLEQYF.